The present TCR beta chain was sequenced within a study of T cells after yellow fever vaccination. This clonotype showed up just a few times. CDR3 size: 13 residues. Trimming cost V 8 bases and J 9 bases; bases outside gene matches: 10. TCRdb recomputed calls from the 5' RACE reads with MiXCR, one row per CDR3 protein. The repertoire holds hundreds of thousands of distinct CDR3 sequences, approximately 13% seen once, with roughly 13% in the top ten. V is TRBV12-3 or TRBV12-4 and J is TRBJ2-1, with 7 nucleotides matching TRBD2. The origin of this receptor is a man aged 25-40 years who received the YFV17D yellow fever vaccine. Specimen: PBMCs, collected on the day of the yellow fever booster vaccination. CDR3 sequence (DNA): TGTGCCAGCCCTGGGGAGGGGCTTAGTGAGCAGTTCTTC. Amino acids: CASPGEGLSEQFF.